The entry that follows covers one TCR beta chain sequence. Germline-derived CDR1 and CDR2 are LNHDA and SQIVND (reference sequence). Trimming stripped 3 bases from V and 8 bases from J, with 13 bases between. The CDR3 consists of 13 residues. This sample is drawn from a study of blood T cell repertoires in COVID-19. Whole-study context: T cells, B-cell-depleted T cells, or PBMCs provided the cDNA or gDNA that served as material.

Clones were sequenced by immunoSEQ multiplex PCR, and TCRdb holds only the in-frame ones, with some missing. This table holds roughly 100,000 clones, 88% found once. Source material: peripheral blood. The source is a human donor in a cohort sampled during active COVID-19. This chain connects TRBV19 to TRBJ1-2; D may be TRBD1 (5 bases). The CDR3 spells CASSIGRAKGYTF. DNA for the CDR3: TGTGCCAGTAGTATCGGCAGGGCGAAAGGCTACACCTTC.